The subject of this entry is one TCR beta chain. As yet, its antigen is unknown. This entry belongs to a study of stem cell transplantation in POMP-related autoinflammatory disease. Study as a whole: Hypothesis: faulty thymoproteasomes impair CD8+ T-cell selection, skewing TRB repertoires.

Notes on the study in general: A trend toward lower repertoire diversity and greater clonality appeared in every analyzed T-cell subset of PRAID patients. Unique TRB V-J gene pairings were limited in number in patients with PRAID.

The junction had 5 bases not matched to a gene; V was cut back by 3 bases and J by 4 bases. Germline lookup yields CDR1 LNHDA and CDR2 SQIVND (reference sequence). The CDR3 contains 15 residues. PRAID combined immunodeficiency and autoinflammation. Generated by immunoSEQ multiplex PCR, the TCRdb table keeps only in-frame clones and is missing some. Found here are more than 25,000 clones, 88% of them singletons; the top ten hold roughly 0.7%. The clonotype originates from a human donor with POMP-related autoinflammation and immune dysregulation (PRAID). Material: CD4+ T cells from PBMCs, obtained before stem cell transplantation. The chain carries TRBV19 and TRBJ2-2; 7 nucleotides agree with TRBD2. Here the CDR3 reads CASSIAGGSTGELFF. The CDR3 coding sequence is TGTGCCAGTAGTATCGCCGGGGGGAGCACCGGGGAGCTGTTTTTT.